What follows describes a single TCR beta chain. Its specificity is not known. The PCR had 60 Vbeta and 13 Jbeta primers. The table came from immunoSEQ multiplex PCR; TCRdb's copy has only in-frame clones and leaves some out. The sample contains tens of thousands of clones, more than 75% of which appear only once. From germline, CDR1 is MNHEY and CDR2 SVGAGI. Unmatched junction bases numbered 11, after V lost 4 bases and J lost 5 bases. This CDR3 is built from 16 residues. These data are taken from a study of cytomegalovirus exposure and HLA in healthy donors. Looking at the study overall: The 100 million to 120 million unique TCR beta sequences, from around 200 million T cells, were found by an earlier analysis. Notes on the study in general: Researchers catalogued approximately 160 TCR beta chains as cytomegalovirus-associated. Rare TCR sequences predominated, though certain public TCRs were found in many donors.

V usage is TRBV6-5 and J usage is TRBJ2-5; 9 bases align to TRBD2. The receptor was isolated from a woman aged 40-49 years in good health and CMV-seropositive. The material sequenced was PBMCs. CDR3 sequence: CASSFNAGGPWETQYF. The CDR3 nucleotides read TGTGCCAGCAGTTTCAACGCGGGGGGGCCTTGGGAGACCCAGTACTTC.